This T cell receptor (beta chain) was sequenced for a study of vaccination and CD4 T cells after COVID-19. Study-level findings and limits: Median SARS-CoV-2-reactive clonotypes rose from approximately 21 to 40, not significantly.

Of note for this clonotype: Its antigen is unidentified.

Cultured CD4+ T cells had their DNA profiled by the Oncomine TCR Beta short-read assay. TCRdb re-analysed the PCR reads in MiXCR, keeping a single row per CDR3 protein. The data show 1,500 to 2,000 distinct CDR3 sequences, roughly 70% seen once. The treatment is: approximately nine-day PBMC culture with coronavirus spike peptide pools or control peptides (ViraFEST assay). CDR3 length equals 16 residues. The V end lost 6 bases, the J end lost 5 bases, and 22 bases lay between the germline ends. From germline, CDR1 is MNHEY and CDR2 SMNVEV (reference sequence). The sample consisted of CD4+ T cells from blood, cultured in vitro, taken after SARS-CoV-2 vaccination. The V and J genes are TRBV27 and TRBJ2-5; D tentatively reads TRBD1 or TRBD2 (5 bases each). The receptor comes from a human donor who had recovered from COVID-19. The CDR3 nucleotides are TGTGCCAGCAGGGGACGTTGGGACCGGGAAAGGGAGACCCAGTACTTC. It specifies CASRGRWDRERETQYF.